Below, 19 T cell receptor beta chains from the same sample are listed, as sequenced in a study of cytomegalovirus exposure and HLA in healthy donors. Assay: immunoSEQ multiplex PCR; the TCRdb copy retains only in-frame clones and omits some. This sample has about 120,000 clones, with approximately 87% found just once. Sequencing was performed on PBMCs. These receptors came from a woman aged 18-29 years in good health and CMV-seropositive.

The rearrangement links TRBV11-3 to TRBJ2-1, with D possibly being TRBD1 (5 bases). Germline V gives CDR1 SGHNT, CDR2 YENEEA. The germline V and J ends were trimmed by 2 bases and 6 bases, with 8 bases remaining between them. The CDR3 sequence is 13 residues long. The CDR3 DNA sequence: TGTGCCAGCAGCTTATTAGGGGCCAATGAGCAGTTCTTC. Translated: CASSLLGANEQFF. The variable domain in full, with the rest retrieved from reference TRBV11-3 and TRBJ2-1, is EAGVVQSPRYKIIEKKQPVAFWCNPISGHNTLYWYLQNLGQGPELLIRYENEEAVDDSQLPKDRFSAERLKGVDSTLKIQPAELGDSAVYLCASSLLGANEQFFGPGTRLTVL.

The chain recombines TRBV9 with TRBJ1-1, with D possibly TRBD1 on 5 matching bases. The CDR3 is 14 amino acids. V was pared by 4 bases and J by 5 bases, with 15 bases between. Germline loops: CDR1 SGDLS, CDR2 YYNGEE. CDR3 DNA: TGTGCCAGCAGCCTAAGCGACAGTCCTACTGAAGCTTTCTTT. Amino acids: CASSLSDSPTEAFF.

V usage is TRBV6-6 and J usage is TRBJ1-5, with 9 positions matching TRBD1. The CDR3 spans 15 residues. The V and J ends lost 0 bases and 6 bases, in that order; junction bases with no gene match: 3. Germline lookup yields CDR1 MNHNY and CDR2 SVGAGI (reference sequence). The CDR3 coding sequence is TGTGCCAGCAGTTACTCGACAGGGGGTATTCAGCCCCAGCATTTT. Translated: CASSYSTGGIQPQHF.

This sequence joins TRBV5-6 and TRBJ1-1; tentatively, D is TRBD1 (5 bases). V lost 0 bases and J 5 bases, leaving 14 bases between the germline ends. The CDR3 sequence is 15 residues long. Germline lookup yields CDR1 SGHDT and CDR2 YYEEEE. The CDR3 DNA sequence: TGTGCCAGCAGCTTGGTTGGGGCTATGGGGACTGAAGCTTTCTTT. Amino acids: CASSLVGAMGTEAFF.

The V and J genes are TRBV5-1 and TRBJ2-3, with 8 bases matching TRBD2. With 7 bases clipped from V and 0 bases from J, the junction kept 7 bases outside the gene matches. The CDR3 is 15 residues long. In germline, CDR1 is SGHRS, CDR2 YFSETQ. CDR3 sequence reads: CASQRLAFSTDTQYF. The CDR3 coding sequence is TGCGCCAGCCAACGACTAGCGTTTAGCACAGATACGCAGTATTTT.

The rearrangement joins TRBV7-2 to TRBJ1-1, with TRBD1 matching 7 bases. Germline V gene lookup returns CDR1 SGHTA and CDR2 FQGNSA. V was pared by 5 bases and J by 1 base, with 7 bases of the junction left unmatched. This CDR3 has 15 residues. The CDR3 DNA reads TGTGCCAGCAGCACGGCCCGACAGGGGAACACTGAAGCTTTCTTT. Its translation is CASSTARQGNTEAFF. Looking up the rest from reference TRBV7-2 and TRBJ1-1 gives the full variable domain: GAGVSQSPSNKVTEKGKDVELRCDPISGHTALYWYRQSLGQGLEFLIYFQGNSAPDKSGLPSDRFSAERTGGSVSTLTIQRTQQEDSAVYLCASSTARQGNTEAFFGQGTRLTVV.

The rearrangement links TRBV7-2 to TRBJ2-5; 9 positions agree with TRBD2. V was pared by 5 bases and J by 4 bases, with 5 bases of the junction left unmatched. The CDR3 sequence is 14 residues long. CDR1 and CDR2 from the germline V gene are SGHTA and FQGNSA. The CDR3 sequence is CASSTKGLAETQYF. Written as DNA, the CDR3 is TGTGCCAGCAGCACGAAGGGACTAGCAGAGACCCAGTACTTC.

The chain has TRBV6-1 and TRBJ1-2, with a possible D match to TRBD1 (5 bases). Trimming removed 10 bases from V and 4 bases from J, with 10 bases in between. The germline CDR1 and CDR2 sequences are MNHNS and SASEGT. The CDR3 contains 11 residues. The CDR3 DNA is TGTGCCACCTCAGGGTTCTATGGCTACACCTTC. This encodes CATSGFYGYTF.

This chain links TRBV7-8 with TRBJ2-7; 13 bases agree with TRBD2. The CDR3 extends over 17 amino acids. Germline CDR1 and CDR2: SGHVS and FQNEAQ. V was clipped by 1 base and J by 7 bases; unmatched bases: 10. CDR3 amino acids: CASSLGLAGGGTVEQYF. The CDR3 region has the DNA TGTGCCAGCAGCTTAGGACTAGCGGGGGGCGGGACTGTGGAGCAGTACTTC.

V gene TRBV2 combines with J gene TRBJ1-1; D not certain. Germline lookup yields CDR1 SNHLY and CDR2 FYNNEI. The CDR3 consists of 12 residues. V shed 2 bases and J shed 8 bases, with 9 bases lying between them. The CDR3 region is CASSETRREAFF. The CDR3 DNA reads as TGTGCCAGCAGTGAAACGAGGCGGGAAGCTTTCTTT. The variable domain in full, with the rest retrieved from reference TRBV2 and TRBJ1-1, is EPEVTQTPSHQVTQMGQEVILRCVPISNHLYFYWYRQILGQKVEFLVSFYNNEISEKSEIFDDQFSVERPDGSNFTLKIRSTKLEDSAMYFCASSETRREAFFGQGTRLTVV.

V and J are TRBV6-6 and TRBJ2-5; D is uncertain. This CDR3 has 13 amino acids. CDR1 and CDR2 (germline): MNHNY, SVGAGI (reference sequence). Trimming stripped 2 bases from V and 2 bases from J, with 6 bases between. The CDR3 region is CASSYATQETQYF. In nucleotides, the CDR3 is TGTGCCAGCAGTTACGCGACACAAGAGACCCAGTACTTC.

This clone was seen a few times. The chain employs TRBV5-1 and TRBJ1-2; D call uncertain. CDR1 SGHRS and CDR2 YFSETQ come from the germline V gene. The V end was cut by 3 bases, the J end by 7 bases, with 13 bases between. The CDR3 totals 13 residues. CDR3 sequence reads: CASSSRELSGYTF. The CDR3 DNA follows: TGCGCCAGCAGCTCGCGGGAGTTGAGTGGCTACACCTTC.

The rearrangement joins TRBV14 to TRBJ2-2; D not certain. V dropped 0 bases and J dropped 3 bases, with 8 bases sitting between them. Germline CDR1 reads SGHDN; CDR2 reads FVKESK. The CDR3 runs to 15 residues. The CDR3 nucleotides are TGTGCCAGCAGCCAAGAACGAGGTGACACCGGGGAGCTGTTTTTT. As protein: CASSQERGDTGELFF.

V gene TRBV2 combines with J gene TRBJ2-5; perhaps TRBD1 as D (6 bases). CDR1 and CDR2 (germline): SNHLY, FYNNEI. Trimming left V 5 bases short and J 2 bases short, with 12 bases between. The length of the CDR3 is 14 residues. The CDR3 reads CASSYSGVQETQYF. DNA of the CDR3: TGTGCCAGCAGTTACTCAGGGGTACAAGAGACCCAGTACTTC.

The chain has TRBV7-9 and TRBJ2-5; D is unresolved. CDR3 length equals 15 residues. V shed 1 base and J shed 4 bases, with 13 bases lying between them. Germline CDR1 and CDR2: SEHNR and FQNEAQ (reference sequence). CDR3 region: CASSLGVGSRETQYF. CDR3 DNA sequence: TGTGCCAGCAGCTTAGGTGTTGGCTCTCGAGAGACCCAGTACTTC.

The rearrangement uses TRBV5-6 and TRBJ1-5; 10 nucleotides agree with TRBD1. The CDR3 covers 16 residues. The trim removed 4 bases at V and 6 bases at J, leaving 10 bases unmatched. Germline assignment: CDR1 SGHDT and CDR2 YYEEEE. For the CDR3, the DNA is TGTGCCAGCAGCCCCCGGCGGGGACAGGGGATTCAGCCCCAGCATTTT. This gives the protein CASSPRRGQGIQPQHF.

The chain combines TRBV9 with TRBJ2-7; D possibly corresponds to TRBD2 (6 bases). Germline CDR1 is SGDLS and CDR2 is YYNGEE. The ends were cut back, 0 bases at V and 4 bases at J, with 11 bases in the middle. The CDR3 is 14 amino acids. CDR3 bases: TGTGCCAGCAGCGTAGCGGGAGAGAGGTACGAGCAGTACTTC. Protein product: CASSVAGERYEQYF.

The gene calls are TRBV28 and TRBJ2-5, with 7 positions matching TRBD1. CDR1 is MDHEN and CDR2 is SYDVKM in the germline V gene. The CDR3 contains 15 residues. V lost 3 bases to trimming and J lost 5 bases; unmatched junction nucleotides: 9. Here the CDR3 reads CASSLAPGGAETQYF. DNA of the CDR3: TGTGCCAGCAGTTTGGCCCCAGGGGGTGCGGAGACCCAGTACTTC.

To note about this clone: Relative to the germline gene, one junction end is altered; a read error may explain this. This chain joins TRBV7-7 and TRBJ1-5; D gene ambiguous. From germline, CDR1 is SSHAT and CDR2 FNYEAQ (reference sequence). The CDR3 sequence is 13 residues long. Here the CDR3 reads CASSLERNQPQHF. The CDR3 DNA reads TGTGCTAGCAGCTTAGAGAGGAATCAGCCCCAGCATTTT. Full variable domain (outside the CDR3, taken from reference TRBV7-7 and TRBJ1-5): GAGVSQSPRYKVTKRGQDVTLRCDPISSHATLYWYQQALGQGPEFLTYFNYEAQPDKSGLPSDRFSAERPEGSISTLTIQRTEQRDSAMYRCASSLERNQPQHFGDGTRLSIL.